A single sample gave rise to the 15 T cell receptor beta chains below, sequenced in a study of monozygotic twins with inflammatory bowel disease. TCRdb processed the 5' RACE reads again and assigns one entry to each CDR3 protein, with no DNA. This repertoire includes more than 95,000 distinct CDR3 sequences. Material: blood. These receptors all stem from a human donor with ulcerative colitis or Crohn's disease, or a healthy co-twin of an affected twin (not recorded which).

The V gene is TRBV6-2 or TRBV6-3, the J gene TRBJ2-1; without DNA, the TCRdb call of TRBD1 cannot be checked. This CDR3 region has 16 residues. The germline gives CDR1 MNHEY, CDR2 SVGEGT. This CDR3 reads CASSYRTGASYNEQFF.

The chain uses TRBV6-2 or TRBV6-3 and TRBJ2-2. The CDR3 sequence is 12 residues long. Germline values: CDR1 MNHEY, CDR2 SVGEGT. The CDR3 protein is CASDFGTGELFF.

The chain couples TRBV19 to TRBJ2-1; the D gene TCRdb calls, TRBD1, cannot be checked with no DNA. CDR3 length: 13 residues. Looked up from germline, CDR1 is LNHDA and CDR2 is SQIVND (reference sequence). The CDR3 region is CASSTSGGNEQFF.

CDR3 protein: CASSVDRTDYEQYF. J is TRBJ2-7 and V is TRBV9; the TCRdb D gene call, TRBD1, has no DNA to confirm it. The CDR3 loop spans 14 amino acids. Germline lookup yields CDR1 SGDLS and CDR2 YYNGEE.

The chain combines TRBV7-9 with TRBJ1-4; the D call from TCRdb, TRBD1, cannot be confirmed without DNA. Germline V gene lookup returns CDR1 SEHNR and CDR2 FQNEAQ (reference sequence). The CDR3 runs to 14 residues. This chain's CDR3 is CASSSKGGREKLFF.

This chain joins TRBV20-1 and TRBJ2-6; TCRdb selects TRBD1, and the lack of DNA leaves this call unchecked. Germline loops: CDR1 DFQATT, CDR2 SNEGSKA (reference sequence). The CDR3 spans 18 residues. This chain's CDR3 is CSARGWGREDSGANVLTF.

The chain combines TRBV7-2 with TRBJ2-7; TCRdb's assignment of TRBD1 cannot be checked, as there is no DNA. This CDR3 spans 14 amino acids. Germline V gene sequence: CDR1 SGHTA, CDR2 FQGNSA. The CDR3 loop reads CASSPQGGGYEQYF.

The chain is built from TRBV5-1 and TRBJ2-1; TCRdb returns TRBD2, unconfirmable since there is no DNA. The germline V gene has CDR1 SGHRS and CDR2 YFSETQ. The CDR3 has 15 amino acids. CDR3 sequence reads: CASSYRARGYNEQFF.

The rearrangement links TRBV5-1 to TRBJ2-1; the D call of TRBD2 rests on TCRdb alone, since no DNA is present to check it. This CDR3 comprises 15 residues. In germline, CDR1 is SGHRS, CDR2 YFSETQ. The CDR3 spells CASSLSLAGNNEQFF.

The chain uses TRBV5-1 and TRBJ2-7; TCRdb names TRBD1, which stays unverified in the absence of DNA. Looked up from germline, CDR1 is SGHRS and CDR2 is YFSETQ. The CDR3 totals 18 residues. CDR3: CASSWGPGSRVTGYEQYF.

The chain joins TRBV6-5 to TRBJ2-2; TCRdb returns TRBD2, unconfirmable since there is no DNA. The CDR3 runs to 19 residues. Germline assignment: CDR1 MNHEY and CDR2 SVGAGI. The CDR3 is CASSYRQSGTSGLTGELFF.

This rearrangement joins TRBV12-3 or TRBV12-4 to TRBJ2-1; absent DNA, TCRdb's TRBD1 call cannot be checked. The CDR3 extends over 16 amino acids. The CDR3 protein is CAITEAPPSTYNEQFF.

This chain connects TRBV7-2 to TRBJ1-6; TCRdb lists TRBD1, though no DNA is available to test this call. The CDR3 contains 16 residues. The V gene's germline CDR1 is SGHTA and CDR2 FQGNSA. CDR3 region: CASSLEGQTVTSPLHF.

This chain uses TRBV12-3 or TRBV12-4 with TRBJ2-4; TCRdb returns TRBD2, unconfirmable since there is no DNA. The CDR3 runs 13 residues. CDR3 residues: CASMGLTKNIQYF.

The V and J genes are TRBV20-1 and TRBJ1-2; no DNA is available, so the TRBD1 call from TCRdb remains unchecked. The germline V gene has CDR1 DFQATT and CDR2 SNEGSKA (reference sequence). The CDR3 runs 14 residues. CDR3: CSARRGDRGHGYTF.